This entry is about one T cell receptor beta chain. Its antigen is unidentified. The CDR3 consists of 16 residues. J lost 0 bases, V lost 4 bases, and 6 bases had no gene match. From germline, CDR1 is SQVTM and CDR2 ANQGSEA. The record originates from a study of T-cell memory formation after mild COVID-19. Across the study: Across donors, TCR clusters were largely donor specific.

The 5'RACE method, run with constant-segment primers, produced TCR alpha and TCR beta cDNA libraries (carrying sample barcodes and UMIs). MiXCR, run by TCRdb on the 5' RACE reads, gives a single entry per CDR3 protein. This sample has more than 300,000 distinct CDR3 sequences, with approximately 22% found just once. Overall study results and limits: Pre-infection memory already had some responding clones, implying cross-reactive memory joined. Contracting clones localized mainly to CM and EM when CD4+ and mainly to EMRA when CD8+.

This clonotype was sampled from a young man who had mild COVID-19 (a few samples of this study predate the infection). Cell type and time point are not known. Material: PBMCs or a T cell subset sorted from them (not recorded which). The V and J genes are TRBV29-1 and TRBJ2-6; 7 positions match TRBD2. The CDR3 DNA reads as TGCAGCGTTGCGGGGGGTCTTCCCTCTGGGGCCAACGTCCTGACTTTC. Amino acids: CSVAGGLPSGANVLTF. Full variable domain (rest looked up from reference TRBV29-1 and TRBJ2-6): SAVISQKPSRDICQRGTSLTIQCQVDSQVTMMFWYRQQPGQSLTLIATANQGSEATYESGFVIDKFPISRPNLTFSTLTVSNMSPEDSSIYLCSVAGGLPSGANVLTFGAGSRLTVL.